This entry concerns a single T cell receptor beta chain. Germline V CDR1 and CDR2: MNHEY, SMNVEV (reference sequence). Trimming left V 5 bases short and J 0 bases short, with 13 bases between. CDR3 length: 16 amino acids. The sample originates from a study of PD-L1 blockade in urothelial cancer. Repertoires were generated with immunoSEQ multiplex PCR, while TCRdb's copy carries only in-frame clones and drops some. The sample has some 100,000 clones; 91% are singletons. The chain has TRBV27 and TRBJ2-2; D is perhaps TRBD2 (6 bases). Material: PBMCs, obtained around atezolizumab (anti-PD-L1) treatment. This sequence was found in a woman aged 80 or older with urothelial cancer. The chain's CDR3 is CASSLMGGANTGELFF. The CDR3 DNA reads as TGTGCCAGCAGTCTGATGGGGGGTGCGAACACCGGGGAGCTGTTTTTT.